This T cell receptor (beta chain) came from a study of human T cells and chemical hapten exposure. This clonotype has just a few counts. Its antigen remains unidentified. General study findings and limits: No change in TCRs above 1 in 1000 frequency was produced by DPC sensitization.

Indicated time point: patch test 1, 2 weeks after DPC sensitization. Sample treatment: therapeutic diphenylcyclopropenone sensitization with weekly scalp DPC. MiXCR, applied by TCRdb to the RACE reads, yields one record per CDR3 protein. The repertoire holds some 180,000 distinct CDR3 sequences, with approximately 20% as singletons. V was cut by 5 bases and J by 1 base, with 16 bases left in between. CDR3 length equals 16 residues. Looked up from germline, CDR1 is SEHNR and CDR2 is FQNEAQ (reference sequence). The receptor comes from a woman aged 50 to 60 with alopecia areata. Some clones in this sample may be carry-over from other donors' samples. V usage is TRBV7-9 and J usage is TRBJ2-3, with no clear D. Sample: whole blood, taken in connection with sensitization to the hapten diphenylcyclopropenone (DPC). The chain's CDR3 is CASSPRVDGGTDTQYF. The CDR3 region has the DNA TGTGCCAGCAGCCCCCGGGTGGACGGTGGCACAGATACGCAGTATTTT.